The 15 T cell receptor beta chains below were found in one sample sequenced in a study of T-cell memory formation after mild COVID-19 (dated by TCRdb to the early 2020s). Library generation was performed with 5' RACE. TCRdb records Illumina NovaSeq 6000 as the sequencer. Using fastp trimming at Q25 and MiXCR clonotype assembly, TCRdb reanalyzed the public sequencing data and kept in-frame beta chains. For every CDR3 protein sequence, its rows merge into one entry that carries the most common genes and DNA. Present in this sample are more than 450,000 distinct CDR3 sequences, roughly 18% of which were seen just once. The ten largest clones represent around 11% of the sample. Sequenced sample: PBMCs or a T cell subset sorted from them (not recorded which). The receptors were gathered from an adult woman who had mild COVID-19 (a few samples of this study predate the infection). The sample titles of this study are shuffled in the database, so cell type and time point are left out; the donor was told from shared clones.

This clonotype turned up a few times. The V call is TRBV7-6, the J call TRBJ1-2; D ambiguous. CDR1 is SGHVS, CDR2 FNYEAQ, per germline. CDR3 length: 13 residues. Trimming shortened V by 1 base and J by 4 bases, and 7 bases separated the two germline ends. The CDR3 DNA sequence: TGTGCCAGCAGCTTAGAAAACTCCTATGGCTACACCTTC. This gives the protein CASSLENSYGYTF.

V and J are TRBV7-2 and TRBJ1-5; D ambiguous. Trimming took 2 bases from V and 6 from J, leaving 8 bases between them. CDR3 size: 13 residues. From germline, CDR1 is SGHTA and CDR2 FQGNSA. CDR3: CASSLRGAQPQHF. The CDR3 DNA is TGTGCCAGCAGCTTACGGGGAGCTCAGCCCCAGCATTTT.

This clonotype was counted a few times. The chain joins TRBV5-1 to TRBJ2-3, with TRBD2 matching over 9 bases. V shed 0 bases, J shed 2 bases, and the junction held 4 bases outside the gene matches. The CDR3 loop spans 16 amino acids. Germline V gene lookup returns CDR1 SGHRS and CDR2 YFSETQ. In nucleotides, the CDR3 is TGCGCCAGCAGCTTGGTAGCGGGGGCCCACACAGATACGCAGTATTTT. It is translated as CASSLVAGAHTDTQYF.

Here the CDR3 reads CASSWTSGIDEQFF. For the CDR3, the DNA is TGTGCCAGCAGCTGGACTAGCGGGATAGATGAGCAGTTCTTC. The rearrangement joins TRBV11-2 to TRBJ2-1, with 12 bases that match TRBD2. This CDR3 has 14 amino acids. With V trimmed by 4 bases and J by 8 bases, 3 bases remained unmatched. Germline V gene lookup returns CDR1 SGHAT and CDR2 FQNNGV.

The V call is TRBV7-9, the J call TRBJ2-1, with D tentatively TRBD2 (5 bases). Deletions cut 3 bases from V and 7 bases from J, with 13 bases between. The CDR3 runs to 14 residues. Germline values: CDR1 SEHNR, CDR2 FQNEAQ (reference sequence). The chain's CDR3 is CASSLDLFKNEQFF. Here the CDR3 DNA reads TGTGCCAGCAGCTTGGACTTGTTTAAGAATGAGCAGTTCTTC.

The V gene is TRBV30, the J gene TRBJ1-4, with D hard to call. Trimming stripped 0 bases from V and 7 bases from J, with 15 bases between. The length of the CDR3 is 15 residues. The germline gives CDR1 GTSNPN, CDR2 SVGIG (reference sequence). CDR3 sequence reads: CAWSVWSSTGEKLFF. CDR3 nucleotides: TGTGCCTGGAGTGTATGGTCCTCGACGGGTGAAAAACTGTTTTTT.

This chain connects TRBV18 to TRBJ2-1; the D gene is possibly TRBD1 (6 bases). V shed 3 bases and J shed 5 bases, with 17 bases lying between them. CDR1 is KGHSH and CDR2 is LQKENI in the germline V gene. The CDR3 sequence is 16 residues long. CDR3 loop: CASSPEQGSRNNEQFF. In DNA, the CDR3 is TGTGCCAGCTCACCTGAACAGGGCTCAAGGAACAATGAGCAGTTCTTC.

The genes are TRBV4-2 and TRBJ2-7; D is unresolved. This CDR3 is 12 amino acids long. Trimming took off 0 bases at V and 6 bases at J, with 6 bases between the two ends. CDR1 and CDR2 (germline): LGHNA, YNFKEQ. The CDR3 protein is CASSQDHGEQYF. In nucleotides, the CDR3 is TGTGCCAGCAGCCAAGATCACGGCGAGCAGTACTTC.

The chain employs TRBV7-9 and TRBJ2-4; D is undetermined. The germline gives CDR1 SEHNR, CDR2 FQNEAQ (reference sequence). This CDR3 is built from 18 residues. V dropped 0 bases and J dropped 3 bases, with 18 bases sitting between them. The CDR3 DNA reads TGTGCCAGCAGCTTAGCCTCTGAAAATAGTTTTGGCAAAAACATTCAGTACTTC. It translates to CASSLASENSFGKNIQYF.

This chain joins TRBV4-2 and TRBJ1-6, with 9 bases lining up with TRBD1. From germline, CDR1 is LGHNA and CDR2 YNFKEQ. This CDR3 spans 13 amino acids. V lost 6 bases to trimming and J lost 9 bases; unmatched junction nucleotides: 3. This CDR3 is CASRATGGSPLHF. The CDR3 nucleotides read TGTGCCAGCAGGGCGACAGGGGGTTCACCCCTCCACTTT.

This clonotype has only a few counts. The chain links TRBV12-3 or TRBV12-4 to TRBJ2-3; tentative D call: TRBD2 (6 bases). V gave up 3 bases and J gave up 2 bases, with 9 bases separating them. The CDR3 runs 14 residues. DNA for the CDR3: TGTGCCAGCAGTTTTGCGGGACCCACAGATACGCAGTATTTT. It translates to CASSFAGPTDTQYF.

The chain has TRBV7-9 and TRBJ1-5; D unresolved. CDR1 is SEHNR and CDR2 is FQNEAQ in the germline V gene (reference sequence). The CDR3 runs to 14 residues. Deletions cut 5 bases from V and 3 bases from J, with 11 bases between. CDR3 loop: CASSTGGVNQPQHF. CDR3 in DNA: TGTGCCAGCAGCACCGGAGGCGTCAATCAGCCCCAGCATTTT. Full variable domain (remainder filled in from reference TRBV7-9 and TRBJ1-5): DTGVSQNPRHKITKRGQNVTFRCDPISEHNRLYWYRQTLGQGPEFLTYFQNEAQLEKSRLLSDRFSAERPKGSFSTLEIQRTEQGDSAMYLCASSTGGVNQPQHFGDGTRLSIL.

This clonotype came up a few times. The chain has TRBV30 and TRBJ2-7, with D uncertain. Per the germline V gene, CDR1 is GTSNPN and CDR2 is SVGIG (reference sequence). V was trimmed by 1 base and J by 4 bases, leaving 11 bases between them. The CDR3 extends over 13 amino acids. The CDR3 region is CAWSEIDGYEQYF. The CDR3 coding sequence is TGTGCCTGGAGTGAAATTGACGGTTACGAGCAGTACTTC.

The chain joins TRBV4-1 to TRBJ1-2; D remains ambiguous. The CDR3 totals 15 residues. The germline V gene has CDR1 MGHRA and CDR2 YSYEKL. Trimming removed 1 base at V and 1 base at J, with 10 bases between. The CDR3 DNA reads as TGCGCCAGCAGCCAAGGAAGGGAGGTTAACTATGGCTACACCTTC. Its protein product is CASSQGREVNYGYTF.

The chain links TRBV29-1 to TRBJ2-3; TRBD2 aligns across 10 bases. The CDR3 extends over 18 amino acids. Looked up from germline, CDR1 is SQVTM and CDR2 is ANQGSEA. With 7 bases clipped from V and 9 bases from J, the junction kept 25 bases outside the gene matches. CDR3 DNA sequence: TGCAGCGGGCGGGGTCTAGCGGGAGAAGAAGGAGATTTATTCACGCAGTATTTT. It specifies CSGRGLAGEEGDLFTQYF.